This TCR beta chain was recorded in a study of CD8 T cells in Susac syndrome. V was pared by 2 bases and J by 2 bases, with 7 bases of the junction left unmatched. The germline V gene encodes CDR1 SGHNT and CDR2 YYREEE (reference sequence). The CDR3 extends over 15 amino acids. Random hexamers were used to reverse transcribe roughly 0.5 to 1 ug of RNA. TCRdb fed the immunoSEQ multiplex PCR reads into MiXCR, producing one record per CDR3 protein. Of about 160,000 distinct CDR3 sequences in the sample, over 85% are singletons; the top ten hold 0.12% to 0.15%. The gene calls are TRBV5-4 and TRBJ2-7; 7 bases map to TRBD1. The clonotype was recovered from a human donor in good health. Input material: CD4+ T cells from PBMCs. The CDR3 sequence: CASSFGQAYTYEQYF. The DNA of the CDR3 is TGTGCCAGCAGCTTCGGACAGGCCTACACCTACGAGCAGTACTTC.